This entry lists 20 T cell receptor beta chains sequenced from one sample in a study of OX40 agonist ivuxolimab in advanced cancers. TCRdb keeps only in-frame clones here, not all; method: immunoSEQ multiplex PCR. The sample shows roughly 35,000 clones, around 87% of them seen only once. The sample was CD4+ or CD8+ T cells sorted from blood, taken in a trial of the OX40 agonist ivuxolimab. The receptors stem from an adult with an advanced solid tumor such as melanoma, head and neck, liver or kidney cancer.

The genes are TRBV14 and TRBJ2-7; D gene uncertain. There are 11 residues in the CDR3. The germline V gene has CDR1 SGHDN and CDR2 FVKESK. Between the trimmed V and J ends, which lost 3 bases and 1 base, there was a span of 1 base. CDR3 bases: TGTGCCAGCAGCCAGTCCTACGAGCAGTACTTC. Its protein is CASSQSYEQYF.

The V and J genes are TRBV2 and TRBJ1-1; D remains unclear. The CDR3 runs 13 residues. With 6 bases removed from V and 1 base from J, the gap between germline ends came to 9 bases. The germline CDR1 and CDR2 sequences are SNHLY and FYNNEI. This chain's CDR3 is CASRLQGNTEAFF. The CDR3 DNA reads as TGTGCCAGCAGGCTACAAGGGAACACTGAAGCTTTCTTT.

V gene TRBV5-1 combines with J gene TRBJ2-7, with a possible D match to TRBD2 (6 bases). The V gene lost 0 bases and the J gene lost 3 bases, with 10 bases spanning the gap. CDR3 length equals 14 residues. The germline gives CDR1 SGHRS, CDR2 YFSETQ. The CDR3 protein is CASSLDIGGYEQYF. In DNA form, the CDR3 reads TGCGCCAGCAGCTTGGACATCGGGGGCTACGAGCAGTACTTC.

This chain uses TRBV25-1 with TRBJ1-1, with D possibly being TRBD1 (5 bases). Germline V CDR1 and CDR2: MGHDK, SYGVNS. V lost 5 bases and J 6 bases, leaving 13 bases between the germline ends. This CDR3 is built from 13 residues. The CDR3 loop reads CASSLGGKAEAFF. CDR3 DNA sequence: TGTGCCAGCAGTCTGGGGGGTAAGGCTGAAGCTTTCTTT.

The chain uses TRBV10-2 and TRBJ1-1, with D perhaps matching TRBD1 (6 bases). The ends were cut back, 6 bases at V and 4 bases at J, with 9 bases in the middle. Per germline, CDR1 WSHSY and CDR2 SAAADI. The CDR3 covers 12 residues. DNA for the CDR3: TGCGCCAGCAGAGACAGGACCACTGAAGCTTTCTTT. It translates to CASRDRTTEAFF.

The chain joins TRBV11-3 to TRBJ2-1; either TRBD1 or TRBD2 may supply D (5 bases each). CDR1 SGHNT and CDR2 YENEEA come from the germline V gene. Trimming took 1 base from V and 0 from J, leaving 7 bases between them. The CDR3 is 15 amino acids. CDR3 region: CASSLGGSSYNEQFF. The CDR3 bases are TGTGCCAGCAGCTTAGGGGGGAGCTCCTACAATGAGCAGTTCTTC.

The CDR3 here is CASSPTPGQNSPLHF. DNA of the CDR3: TGTGCCAGCTCACCTACGCCGGGCCAAAATTCACCCCTCCACTTT. The chain carries TRBV18 and TRBJ1-6, with D hard to call. V shed 3 bases and J shed 7 bases, with 13 bases lying between them. This CDR3 contains 15 residues. The germline V gene has CDR1 KGHSH and CDR2 LQKENI.

The chain uses TRBV5-4 and TRBJ1-3, with unresolved D. The CDR3 is 13 residues long. Germline V gene lookup returns CDR1 SGHNT and CDR2 YYREEE (reference sequence). V lost 2 bases, J lost 4 bases, and 7 bases lay in between. CDR3 coding DNA: TGTGCCAGCAGCTTTCCATACGGAAACACCATATATTTT. Translation: CASSFPYGNTIYF.

The rearrangement joins TRBV6-1 to TRBJ1-1; a possible D gene is TRBD1 (6 bases). This CDR3 comprises 14 residues. Germline CDR1 MNHNS, CDR2 SASEGT. Trimming took 3 bases from V and 1 from J, leaving 9 bases between them. CDR3: CASSESRGNTEAFF. In DNA, the CDR3 is TGTGCCAGCAGTGAGTCCAGGGGGAACACTGAAGCTTTCTTT.

This clone showed up just a few times. The chain is built from TRBV2 and TRBJ1-6, with 9 nucleotides matching TRBD1. J gave up 7 bases and V 6 bases, and 4 bases lay outside the gene matches. Germline lookup yields CDR1 SNHLY and CDR2 FYNNEI. The CDR3 contains 14 residues. The CDR3 DNA is TGTGCCAGCAGGGGGACAGGGTTAAATTCACCCCTCCACTTT. This translates into CASRGTGLNSPLHF.

The chain has TRBV6-5 and TRBJ2-7; either TRBD1 or TRBD2 may fit D (5 bases each). The CDR3 contains 13 residues. Looked up from germline, CDR1 is MNHEY and CDR2 is SVGAGI. The ends were cut back, 5 bases at V and 5 bases at J, with 13 bases in the middle. The CDR3 nucleotides are TGTGCCAGCAGTGGATCAGGGAGTAACGAGCAGTACTTC. Encoded protein: CASSGSGSNEQYF.

The rearrangement joins TRBV28 to TRBJ1-4; no definite D call. With 7 bases removed from V and 8 bases from J, the gap between germline ends came to 11 bases. This CDR3 spans 12 amino acids. In germline, CDR1 is MDHEN, CDR2 SYDVKM. CDR3 sequence (DNA): TGTGCCAGCACCATTCCACAGGAAAAACTGTTTTTT. It specifies CASTIPQEKLFF.

The chain employs TRBV4-3 and TRBJ1-2, with a possible D match to TRBD1 (5 bases). Trimming took off 0 bases at V and 6 bases at J, with 11 bases between the two ends. This CDR3 has 14 amino acids. CDR1 is LGHNA, CDR2 YSLEER, per germline. The CDR3 DNA sequence: TGCGCCAGCAGCCAAGATCGGGGCAGGCATGGCTACACCTTC. Translated, it gives CASSQDRGRHGYTF.

The rearrangement links TRBV4-1 to TRBJ1-2; D not certain. The CDR3 is 13 amino acids. Between the trimmed V and J ends, which lost 2 bases and 4 bases, there was a span of 8 bases. Germline-derived CDR1 and CDR2 are MGHRA and YSYEKL. In DNA form, the CDR3 reads TGCGCCAGCAGCCAAACCGAGGGCTATGGCTACACCTTC. Translated, it gives CASSQTEGYGYTF.

The chain is built from TRBV6-5 and TRBJ1-3; D is uncertain. This CDR3 spans 11 amino acids. V lost 6 bases, J lost 4 bases, and 4 bases lay in between. The V gene's germline CDR1 is MNHEY and CDR2 SVGAGI. The CDR3: CASSEGNTIYF. The CDR3 nucleotides are TGTGCCAGCAGCGAGGGAAACACCATATATTTT.

The chain couples TRBV4-2 to TRBJ2-3, with D possibly matching TRBD2 (5 bases). The germline gives CDR1 LGHNA, CDR2 YNFKEQ. The ends were cut back, 1 base at V and 4 bases at J, with 18 bases in the middle. This CDR3 spans 17 amino acids. The CDR3 region is CASSQGAWELEADTQYF. The CDR3, as DNA: TGTGCCAGCAGCCAAGGTGCCTGGGAGTTGGAGGCAGATACGCAGTATTTT.

This chain links TRBV11-2 with TRBJ2-5, with 13 bases aligning to TRBD2. The CDR3 covers 16 residues. The germline CDR1 and CDR2 sequences are SGHAT and FQNNGV. V lost 1 base and J lost 3; bases outside the gene matches: 2. In DNA, the CDR3 is TGTGCCAGCAGCTTAGTAGGACTAGCGGGGGAAGAGACCCAGTACTTC. Its protein is CASSLVGLAGEETQYF.

J is TRBJ1-5 and V is TRBV6-1; D is uncertain. V was trimmed by 0 bases and J by 7 bases, leaving 7 bases between them. Germline CDR1 is MNHNS and CDR2 is SASEGT. The length of the CDR3 is 13 residues. The CDR3 protein is CASSEAPHQPQHF. CDR3 in DNA: TGTGCCAGCAGTGAAGCACCACACCAGCCCCAGCATTTT.

The chain links TRBV10-1 to TRBJ2-1; 10 bases match TRBD2. Germline CDR1 is WNHNN and CDR2 is SYGVQD (reference sequence). V trimming: 6 bases; J trimming: 8 bases; junction bases outside the gene matches: 7. The CDR3 consists of 14 residues. CDR3 DNA: TGCGCCAGCAGCAGCGGGGGGGCGTCCCATGAGCAGTTCTTC. Protein: CASSSGGASHEQFF.

V usage is TRBV11-2 and J usage is TRBJ2-3, with D perhaps matching TRBD2 (5 bases). This CDR3 is built from 14 residues. Germline V gene lookup returns CDR1 SGHAT and CDR2 FQNNGV. V dropped 1 base and J dropped 5 bases, with 10 bases sitting between them. The CDR3 loop reads CASSLGSGLDTQYF. CDR3 DNA sequence: TGTGCCAGCAGCTTAGGGTCAGGACTAGATACGCAGTATTTT.